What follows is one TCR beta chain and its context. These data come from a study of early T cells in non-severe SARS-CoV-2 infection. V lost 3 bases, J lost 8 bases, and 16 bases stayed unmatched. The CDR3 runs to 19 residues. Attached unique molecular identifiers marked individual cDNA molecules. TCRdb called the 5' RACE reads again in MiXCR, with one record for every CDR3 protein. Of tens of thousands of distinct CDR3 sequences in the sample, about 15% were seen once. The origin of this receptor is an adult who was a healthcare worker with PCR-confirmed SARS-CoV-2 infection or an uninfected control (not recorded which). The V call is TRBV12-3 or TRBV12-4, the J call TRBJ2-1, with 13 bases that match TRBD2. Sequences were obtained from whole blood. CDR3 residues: CASSFTGLAGASSSDEQFF. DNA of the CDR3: TGTGCCAGCAGTTTCACCGGACTAGCGGGAGCATCATCGAGCGATGAGCAGTTCTTC.